These 12 T cell receptor beta chains came from one sample sequenced in a study of metastatic and nonmetastatic thyroid tumors. Before thyroid surgery, none of the patients had received any treatment. TCRdb re-clonotyped the PCR reads via MiXCR. The data hold about 32,000 clones, with roughly 25% observed a single time. Sequenced: blood. The receptor set was obtained from a female donor with papillary thyroid cancer or a benign thyroid nodule (not recorded which). Some clones in this sample may be carry-over from other donors' samples.

The CDR3 nucleotides read TGTGCCAGCTCAGGACAGGGGAAGAACAATGAGCAGTTCTTC. This codes for CASSGQGKNNEQFF. The chain is built from TRBV18 and TRBJ2-1; 9 bases are shared with TRBD1. Germline V gene sequence: CDR1 KGHSH, CDR2 LQKENI. The CDR3 is 14 amino acids. V shed 5 bases and J 5 bases; nucleotides not matched to a gene: 4. The full variable domain, completed using reference TRBV18 and TRBJ2-1, is NAGVMQNPRHLVRRRGQEARLRCSPMKGHSHVYWYRQLPEEGLKFMVYLQKENIIDESGMPKERFSAEFPKEGPSILRIQQVVRGDSAAYFCASSGQGKNNEQFFGPGTRLTVL.

This clone was counted at least ten times. The CDR3 DNA reads TGTGCCAGCAGTTTAATGGGAAGGGCAGACTATGGCTACACCTTC. It codes for CASSLMGRADYGYTF. The chain employs TRBV27 and TRBJ1-2, with D unresolved. Germline assignment: CDR1 MNHEY and CDR2 SMNVEV (reference sequence). Trimming took off 2 bases at V and 3 bases at J, with 13 bases between the two ends. The CDR3 length is 15 residues.

This clone is categorized as medium-sized. The gene calls are TRBV28 and TRBJ2-7; 10 nucleotides line up with TRBD2. V trimming: 1 base; J trimming: 6 bases; junction bases outside the gene matches: 12. The germline CDR1 and CDR2 sequences are MDHEN and SYDVKM. The CDR3 has 17 residues. Here the CDR3 reads CASSLSGTGLAEVEQYF. The CDR3, as DNA: TGTGCCAGCAGTTTATCCGGGACAGGACTAGCGGAGGTCGAGCAGTACTTC.

Notes on this clone: Germline and junction disagree at one end, which may indicate a read error. The rearrangement uses TRBV6-5 and TRBJ2-5; 7 nucleotides agree with TRBD1. The germline gives CDR1 MNHEY, CDR2 SVGAGI. This CDR3 contains 15 residues. CDR3 coding DNA: TGTTCCAGCAGTTACTCGACAGGGCATCAAGAGACCCAGTACTTC. Protein: CSSSYSTGHQETQYF.

The sample holds many counts of this clone. The chain combines TRBV11-3 with TRBJ2-3; D remains unclear. Germline CDR1 and CDR2: SGHNT and YENEEA. V was trimmed by 5 bases and J by 2 bases, leaving 8 bases between them. This CDR3 is 13 amino acids long. CDR3 bases: TGTGCCAGCAGCCAGAGGATCACAGATACGCAGTATTTT. It specifies CASSQRITDTQYF.

This chain uses TRBV7-2 with TRBJ2-7; D call uncertain. Between the trimmed V and J ends, which lost 4 bases and 2 bases, there was a span of 9 bases. Germline CDR1 SGHTA, CDR2 FQGNSA. The CDR3 has 13 residues. CDR3 nucleotide sequence: TGTGCCAGCAGCTCTCCCTATGCCTACGAGCAGTACTTC. It is translated as CASSSPYAYEQYF.

In its sample, this clone is medium-sized (0.01 to 0.1%). This chain connects TRBV7-2 to TRBJ1-2, with 7 bases identical to TRBD1. Trimming at V came to 5 bases and at J to 4 bases, leaving 7 bases not matched to a gene. The V gene's germline CDR1 is SGHTA and CDR2 FQGNSA. The CDR3 spans 14 residues. CDR3 sequence: CASSAGGGTYGYTF. The CDR3 region has the DNA TGTGCCAGCAGCGCAGGGGGGGGGACCTATGGCTACACCTTC.

This clone appeared many times. The chain carries TRBV20-1 and TRBJ2-1; 10 positions match TRBD2. The CDR3 is 14 residues long. The trim removed 3 bases at V and 9 bases at J, leaving 8 bases unmatched. CDR1 and CDR2 from the germline V gene are DFQATT and SNEGSKA (reference sequence). CDR3 in DNA: TGCAGTGCTAGTTCCAGCGGGAGGGCCACTGAGCAGTTCTTC. It translates to CSASSSGRATEQFF.

This clone was seen a handful of times. V usage is TRBV6-1 and J usage is TRBJ1-2; D gene unclear. V was pared by 5 bases and J by 3 bases, with 7 bases between. Germline V lookup: CDR1 MNHNS, CDR2 SASEGT. The CDR3 runs to 12 residues. CDR3 coding DNA: TGTGCCAGCAGTAGTACTTACTATGGCTACACCTTC. It translates to CASSSTYYGYTF.

This clone was recorded at least ten times. This chain uses TRBV6-5 with TRBJ2-1; 14 bases match TRBD2. CDR1 is MNHEY, CDR2 SVGAGI, per germline. The length of the CDR3 is 17 residues. V lost 5 bases, J lost 5 bases, and 8 bases stayed unmatched. The CDR3 spells CASSQGTSGRVNNEQFF. CDR3 DNA: TGTGCCAGCAGTCAGGGGACTAGCGGGAGAGTTAACAATGAGCAGTTCTTC.

V is TRBV6-2 or TRBV6-3 and J is TRBJ2-3; 11 bases line up with TRBD2. Germline assignment: CDR1 MNHEY and CDR2 SVGEGT. The CDR3 is 15 residues long. Losses at the gene ends were 4 bases for V and 0 bases for J; bases not matched to a gene: 0. CDR3 sequence: CASSWTSGSTDTQYF. CDR3 coding DNA: TGTGCCAGCAGTTGGACTAGCGGGAGCACAGATACGCAGTATTTT.

As for this clone: Just one base apart from a much larger clone, this may be a read error. The sample holds other DNA sequences that translate to the same CDR3. This sequence joins TRBV7-9 and TRBJ1-1; TRBD1 matches 9 bases. V lost 7 bases, J lost 1 base, and 7 bases stayed unmatched. The CDR3 is made up of 15 amino acids. CDR1 and CDR2 (germline): SEHNR, FQNEAQ (reference sequence). The CDR3 DNA is TGTGCCAGCAACCCTGGACAGGGGTCGAACACTGAAGCTTTCTTT. Residues: CASNPGQGSNTEAFF.